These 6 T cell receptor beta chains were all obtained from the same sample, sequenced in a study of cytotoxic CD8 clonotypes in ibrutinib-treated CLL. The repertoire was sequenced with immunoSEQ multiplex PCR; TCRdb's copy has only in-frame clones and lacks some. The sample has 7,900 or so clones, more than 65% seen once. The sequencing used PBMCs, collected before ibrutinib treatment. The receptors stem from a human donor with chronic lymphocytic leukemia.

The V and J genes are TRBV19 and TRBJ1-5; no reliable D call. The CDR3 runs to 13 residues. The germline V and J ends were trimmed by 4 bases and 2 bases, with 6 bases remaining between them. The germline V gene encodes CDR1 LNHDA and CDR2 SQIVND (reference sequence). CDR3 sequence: CASSTGRNQPQHF. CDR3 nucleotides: TGTGCCAGTAGTACCGGACGCAATCAGCCCCAGCATTTT. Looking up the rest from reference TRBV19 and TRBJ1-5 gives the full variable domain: DGGITQSPKYLFRKEGQNVTLSCEQNLNHDAMYWYRQDPGQGLRLIYYSQIVNDFQKGDIAEGYSVSREKKESFPLTVTSAQKNPTAFYLCASSTGRNQPQHFGDGTRLSIL.

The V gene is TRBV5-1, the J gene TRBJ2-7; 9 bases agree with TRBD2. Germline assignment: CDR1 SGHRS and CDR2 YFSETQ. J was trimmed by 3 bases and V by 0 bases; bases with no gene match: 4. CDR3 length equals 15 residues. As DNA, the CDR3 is TGCGCCAGCAGCTTGGGGGGGACTAGCTACTACGAGCAGTACTTC. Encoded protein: CASSLGGTSYYEQYF.

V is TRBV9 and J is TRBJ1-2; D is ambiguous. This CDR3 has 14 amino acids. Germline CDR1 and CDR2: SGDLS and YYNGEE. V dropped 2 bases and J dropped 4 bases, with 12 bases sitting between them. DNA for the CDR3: TGTGCCAGCAGCGTTGGAGGGCCCGCCTATGGCTACACCTTC. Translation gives CASSVGGPAYGYTF.

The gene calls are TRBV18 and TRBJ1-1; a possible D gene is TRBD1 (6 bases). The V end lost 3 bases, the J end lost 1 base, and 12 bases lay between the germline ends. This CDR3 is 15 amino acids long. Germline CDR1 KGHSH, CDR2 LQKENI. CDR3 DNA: TGTGCCAGCTCACCCGACAGGTCCTCGAACACTGAAGCTTTCTTT. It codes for CASSPDRSSNTEAFF.

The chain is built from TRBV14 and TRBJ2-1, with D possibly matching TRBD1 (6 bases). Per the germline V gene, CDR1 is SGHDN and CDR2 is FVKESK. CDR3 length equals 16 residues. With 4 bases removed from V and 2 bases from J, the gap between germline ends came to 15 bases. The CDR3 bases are TGTGCCAGCAGCCTTAACTCAGGGACAACCTACAATGAGCAGTTCTTC. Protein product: CASSLNSGTTYNEQFF. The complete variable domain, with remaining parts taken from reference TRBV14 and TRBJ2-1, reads EAGVTQFPSHSVIEKGQTVTLRCDPISGHDNLYWYRRVMGKEIKFLLHFVKESKQDESGMPNNRFLAERTGGTYSTLKVQPAELEDSGVYFCASSLNSGTTYNEQFFGPGTRLTVL.

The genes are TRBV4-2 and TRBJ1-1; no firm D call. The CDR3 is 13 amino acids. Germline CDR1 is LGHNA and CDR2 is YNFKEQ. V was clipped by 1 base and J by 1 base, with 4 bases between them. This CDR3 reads CASSQGWNTEAFF. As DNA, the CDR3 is TGTGCCAGCAGCCAAGGGTGGAACACTGAAGCTTTCTTT.